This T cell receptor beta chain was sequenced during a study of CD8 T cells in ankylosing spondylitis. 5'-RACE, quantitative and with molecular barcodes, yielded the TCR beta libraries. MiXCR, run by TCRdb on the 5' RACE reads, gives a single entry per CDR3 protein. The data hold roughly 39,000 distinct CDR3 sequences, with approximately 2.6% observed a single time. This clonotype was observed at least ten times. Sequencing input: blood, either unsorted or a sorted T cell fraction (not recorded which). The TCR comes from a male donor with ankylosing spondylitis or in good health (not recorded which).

CDR3 DNA sequence: TGTGCCAGCAGCGCAAGCGGGGGCACGTCCTACAATGAGCAGTTCTTC. It specifies CASSASGGTSYNEQFF. This sequence joins TRBV9 and TRBJ2-1; 8 nucleotides align to TRBD2. CDR3 length: 16 residues. Germline CDR1 and CDR2: SGDLS and YYNGEE. The junction had 6 bases not matched to a gene; V was cut back by 3 bases and J by 1 base. The full variable domain, its missing parts supplied by reference TRBV9 and TRBJ2-1, is DSGVTQTPKHLITATGQRVTLRCSPRSGDLSVYWYQQSLDQGLQFLIQYYNGEERAKGNILERFSAQQFPDLHSELNLSSLELGDSALYFCASSASGGTSYNEQFFGPGTRLTVL.